The present TCR beta chain was sequenced within a study of technical replicates of blood from a few donors. TCRdb's copy holds only in-frame clones and misses some; the assay was immunoSEQ multiplex PCR. The sample consists of tens of thousands of clones, 95% of them appearing once. The junction had 7 bases not matched to a gene; V was cut back by 0 bases and J by 6 bases. This CDR3 has 15 residues. From germline, CDR1 is MGHRA and CDR2 YSYEKL. The V and J genes are TRBV4-1 and TRBJ1-2; 7 bases are a match to TRBD1. What was sequenced was T cells isolated from PBMCs. The source of this sequence is a human donor in good health. The CDR3 spells CASSQDVRTGHGYTF. CDR3 DNA: TGCGCCAGCAGCCAAGATGTCCGGACAGGCCATGGCTACACCTTC.